This is a list of T cell receptor beta chains from one sample in a study of control samples from healthy donors and cancer patients. Repertoires were generated with immunoSEQ multiplex PCR, while TCRdb's copy carries only in-frame clones and drops some. The profile shows about 77,000 clones, approximately 92% of them singletons. The sample consisted of blood. These receptors originate from a woman in her sixties or seventies in good health. Both conserved end residues are trimmed from each CDR3.

TRBV6-5	TRBJ1-5	13	ASGTGVLSNQPQH
TRBV28	TRBJ2-3	10	ASNGVADTQY
TRBV5-6	TRBJ2-7	9	ASSLSGEQY
TRBV2	TRBJ2-2	12	ASSENSFTGELF
TRBV20-1	TRBJ2-7	12	SASKRGHSYEQY
TRBV18	TRBJ2-7	11	ASSPTMAREQY
TRBV6-2/TRBV6-3	TRBJ2-2	12	ASSRQVRTGELF
TRBV12-3/TRBV12-4	TRBJ1-1	10	ASTKTEIEAF
TRBV11-3	TRBJ2-2	13	ASSSNREGTGELF
TRBV6-1	TRBJ2-7	12	ASSEWDPTYEQY
TRBV28	TRBJ1-5	12	ASSRQSRGQPQH
TRBV27	TRBJ1-1	14	ASSFRVGRRRTEAF
TRBV28	TRBJ1-2	12	ASSLLGGAGGYT
TRBV4-1	TRBJ2-1	13	ASSQVGGSYNEQF
TRBV28	TRBJ1-5	11	ASRQGSNQPQH
TRBV18	TRBJ1-1	13	ASSPGAGVNTEAF
TRBV6-2/TRBV6-3	TRBJ2-1	12	ASSYGGRYNEQF
TRBV2	TRBJ1-5	12	ASSDAYSNQPQH